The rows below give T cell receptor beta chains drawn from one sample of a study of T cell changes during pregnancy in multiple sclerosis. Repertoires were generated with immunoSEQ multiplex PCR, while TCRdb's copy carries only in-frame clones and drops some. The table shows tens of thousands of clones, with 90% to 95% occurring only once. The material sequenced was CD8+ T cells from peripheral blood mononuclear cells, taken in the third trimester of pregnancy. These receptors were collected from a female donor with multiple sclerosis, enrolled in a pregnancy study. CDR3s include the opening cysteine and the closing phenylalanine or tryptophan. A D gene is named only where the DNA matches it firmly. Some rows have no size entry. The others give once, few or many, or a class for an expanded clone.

TGTGCCAGCAGTTTGAGGGTTACGAACACTGAAGCTTTCTTT CASSLRVTNTEAFF TRBV13 few NA TRBJ1-1
TGCGCCAGCAGCCAAGGGGCGGGGTGCGAGCAGTACTTC CASSQGAGCEQYF TRBV4-1 NA NA TRBJ2-7
TGCGCCAGCAGCCCGGACAACTACGAGCAGTACTTC CASSPDNYEQYF TRBV4-1 NA NA TRBJ2-7
TGTGCCATCAGTGACGGACAGGCTGGCTACACCTTC CAISDGQAGYTF TRBV10-3 NA TRBD1 TRBJ1-2
TGTGCCAGCAGTTACTCTCAGGGGGTTCCCTACGAGCAGTACTTC CASSYSQGVPYEQYF TRBV6-5 NA TRBD1 TRBJ2-7
TGTGCCAGTATTGGGAGAGGGACTAATGAAAAACTGTTTTTT CASIGRGTNEKLFF TRBV19 NA NA TRBJ1-4
TGCAGCGCTGTGCTTCGGGCTAGCGGGACCACCTTGGAGCAGTACTTC CSAVLRASGTTLEQYF TRBV29-1 NA TRBD2 TRBJ2-7
TGTGCCATCAGTGAAGGGGTTCTCCTCGCTTTCTTT CAISEGVLLAFF TRBV10-3 NA NA TRBJ1-1
TGCACCAGCAGAAACGGGGGTTCCGGGGAGCTGTTTTTT CTSRNGGSGELFF TRBV1 NA NA TRBJ2-2
TGTGCCAAAGGAGCGGGAGGGTTTAACAATGAGCAGTTCTTC CAKGAGGFNNEQFF TRBV2 NA TRBD2 TRBJ2-1
TGTGCCAGTAGTGCCCCAGGGGGCCACCAGCCCCAGCATTTT CASSAPGGHQPQHF TRBV19 NA TRBD1 TRBJ1-5
TGTGCCAGCAGCCCCGGGGGGGGTGGGGATACGCAGTATTTT CASSPGGGGDTQYF TRBV7-3 NA TRBD2 TRBJ2-3
TGTGCCAGCAGCCCCCAGGGACAGGCAGGCTATGGCTACACCTTC CASSPQGQAGYGYTF TRBV7-9 NA TRBD1 TRBJ1-2
TGCAGCGTTGAACGGGAGGGAGAACCCTATGGCTACACCTTC CSVEREGEPYGYTF TRBV29-1 NA NA TRBJ1-2
TGTGCCAGCAGTCGACTAGCGGGAGGATCAGATACGCAGTATTTT CASSRLAGGSDTQYF TRBV28 NA TRBD2 TRBJ2-3
TGTGCCAGTAGTATAGAGGGGCGGACTGAAGCTTTCTTT CASSIEGRTEAFF TRBV19 NA NA TRBJ1-1
TGTGCAAGTCGCTTCGAACCACAAAAACAAAGCGGGCACGAGCAGTACTTC CASRFEPQKQSGHEQYF TRBV12-2 once NA TRBJ2-7
TGCGCCAGCAGCCTAGACTTCCCCGGAGAGTGGATCAATGAGCAGTTCTTC CASSLDFPGEWINEQFF TRBV4-3 NA NA TRBJ2-1
TGCGCCAGCAGTGATAGAGCGGACTACAATGAGCAGTTCTTC CASSDRADYNEQFF TRBV10-1 medium-sized NA TRBJ2-1
TGTGCTAGTGGTAGGGACACCGACACCGGGGAGCTGTTTTTT CASGRDTDTGELFF TRBV12-5 NA NA TRBJ2-2
TGTGCCAGCAGTGAAGCGCTTCGAGAAACAGGGGGCGCCGGAAAGCCCCAGCATTTT CASSEALRETGGAGKPQHF TRBV6-1 NA TRBD1 TRBJ1-5
TGTGCCACCAGCAAACAAGCAGGACTTCCCCCCTACAATGAGCAGTTCTTC CATSKQAGLPPYNEQFF TRBV15 once NA TRBJ2-1
TGTGCCAGCAGTGAAGGACAGGGGGCGCAAGCGGAAGCTTTCTTT CASSEGQGAQAEAFF TRBV6-1 NA TRBD1 TRBJ1-1
TGTGCCAGCAGGGGTGGACAGGACAATGAGCAGTTCTTC CASRGGQDNEQFF TRBV14 NA TRBD1 TRBJ2-1
TGTGCCAGCAGTTTATCGTCCCCCTTGCGAAGCAATGAGCAGTTCTTC CASSLSSPLRSNEQFF TRBV27 NA NA TRBJ2-1
TGTGCCAGCAGCCAACAGGGGGGGGAGATCTATGGCTACACCTTC CASSQQGGEIYGYTF TRBV5-4 NA TRBD1 TRBJ1-2
TGTGCCAGCAGCCCTGGGAGCCACCAAATCGAGACCCAGTACTTC CASSPGSHQIETQYF TRBV13 NA NA TRBJ2-5
TGTGCCAGCAGCTTGGAGCTCCGTGGCTACGAGCAGTACTTC CASSLELRGYEQYF TRBV7-9 NA NA TRBJ2-7
TGTGCCAGCAGTTCGACTAGCGGGAGAAATGAGCAGTTCTTC CASSSTSGRNEQFF TRBV28 NA TRBD2 TRBJ2-1
TGTGCCAGCAGCTTGGTCTCGATAAGCTTCATGAACACTGAAGCTTTCTTT CASSLVSISFMNTEAFF TRBV5-8 NA NA TRBJ1-1
TGTGCCAGCAGTCCCCCCAGGGCCTACGAGCAGTACTTC CASSPPRAYEQYF TRBV7-9 NA NA TRBJ2-7
TGTGCCAGCAGACCTGACAGGGGGACGATCTACGAGCAGTACTTC CASRPDRGTIYEQYF TRBV28 NA TRBD1 TRBJ2-7
TGTGCCAGCAGAGACGAGGACAAGGGGTCGCAGTACTTC CASRDEDKGSQYF TRBV6-1 NA NA TRBJ2-7
TGTGCCAGCAGTGGGCTAGCGGGAGGGCCGATCCCCGGGGAGCTGTTTTTT CASSGLAGGPIPGELFF TRBV2 NA TRBD2 TRBJ2-2
TGTGCCAGCAGCCCGGGACTAGCGGGTGGGAATGAGCAGTTCTTC CASSPGLAGGNEQFF TRBV7-9 NA TRBD2 TRBJ2-1
TGTGCCAGCAGCGTAGTAGCGGGATTGAGCTCCTACAATGAGCAGTTCTTC CASSVVAGLSSYNEQFF TRBV9 NA TRBD2 TRBJ2-1
TGTGCCAGCAGCCCCTCCGGACAGGAGTTCTATGGCTACACCTTC CASSPSGQEFYGYTF TRBV14 NA TRBD1 TRBJ1-2
TGTGCCAGCACCCCGACTCCTAACACCGGGGAGCTGTTTTTT CASTPTPNTGELFF TRBV28 NA NA TRBJ2-2
TGTGCCAGCAGCCAGACTAGCGGATACCAAGAGACCCAGTACTTC CASSQTSGYQETQYF TRBV27 NA TRBD2 TRBJ2-5
TGTGCCAGCAGTGACTCTGCAGGAACAGGGGGTGGCTACACCTTC CASSDSAGTGGGYTF TRBV6-4 NA TRBD1 TRBJ1-2
TGTGCCAGCAGATTCTTTCCGCGCTCCTACGAGCAGTACTTC CASRFFPRSYEQYF TRBV27 few NA TRBJ2-7
TGTGCCAGCAGCGTAGGGCCGAACACCGGGGAGCTGTTTTTT CASSVGPNTGELFF TRBV9 NA NA TRBJ2-2
TGTGCCAGTAGTATGACAGGGGATTATGGCTACACCTTC CASSMTGDYGYTF TRBV19 NA TRBD1 TRBJ1-2
TGCAGCGTCCGGACAGGACGCGAGGCCTACAATGAGCAGTTCTTC CSVRTGREAYNEQFF TRBV29-1 NA TRBD1 TRBJ2-1
TGTGCCAGCAGCCCGGCTAGACTTCACTACGAGCAGTACTTC CASSPARLHYEQYF TRBV6-6 NA NA TRBJ2-7
TGTGCCTGGAGGGACAGGGGGTTCTACGAGCAGTACTTC CAWRDRGFYEQYF TRBV30 NA TRBD1 TRBJ2-7
TGTGCCAGCACCAAGGGCGGGGTTGGCTACACCTTC CASTKGGVGYTF TRBV5-6 NA NA TRBJ1-2
TGTGCCAGCAGTTTCGCCCTGGGACAACTCGATGGCTACACCTTC CASSFALGQLDGYTF TRBV27 NA NA TRBJ1-2